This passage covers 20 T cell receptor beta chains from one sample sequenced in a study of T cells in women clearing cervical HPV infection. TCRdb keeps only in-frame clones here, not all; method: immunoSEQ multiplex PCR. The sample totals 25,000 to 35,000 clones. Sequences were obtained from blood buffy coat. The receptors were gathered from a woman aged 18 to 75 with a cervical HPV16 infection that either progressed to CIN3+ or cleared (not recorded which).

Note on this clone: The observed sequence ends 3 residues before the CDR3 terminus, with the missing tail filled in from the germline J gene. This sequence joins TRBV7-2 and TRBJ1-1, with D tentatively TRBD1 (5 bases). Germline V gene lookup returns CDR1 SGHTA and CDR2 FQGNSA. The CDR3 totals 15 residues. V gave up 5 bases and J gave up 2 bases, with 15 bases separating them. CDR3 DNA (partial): TGTGCCAGCAGCCCCCAGGCAGGGATCAACACTGAA. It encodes CASSPQAGINTE. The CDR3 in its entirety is CASSPQAGINTEAFF.

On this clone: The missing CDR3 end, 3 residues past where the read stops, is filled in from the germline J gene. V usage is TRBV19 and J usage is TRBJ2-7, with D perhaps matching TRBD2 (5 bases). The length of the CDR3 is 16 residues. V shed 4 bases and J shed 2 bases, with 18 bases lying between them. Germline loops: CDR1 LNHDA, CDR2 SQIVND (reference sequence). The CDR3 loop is CASSTRTEVGAYEQYF. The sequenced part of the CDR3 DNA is TGTGCCAGTAGTACAAGGACTGAGGTTGGGGCCTACGAG. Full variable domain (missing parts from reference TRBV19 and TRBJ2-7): DGGITQSPKYLFRKEGQNVTLSCEQNLNHDAMYWYRQDPGQGLRLIYYSQIVNDFQKGDIAEGYSVSREKKESFPLTVTSAQKNPTAFYLCASSTRTEVGAYEQYFGPGTRLTVT.

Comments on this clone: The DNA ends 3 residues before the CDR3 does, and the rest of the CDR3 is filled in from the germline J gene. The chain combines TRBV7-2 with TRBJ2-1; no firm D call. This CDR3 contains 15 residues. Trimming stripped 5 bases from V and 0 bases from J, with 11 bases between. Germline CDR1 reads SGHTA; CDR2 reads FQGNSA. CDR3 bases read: TGTGCCAGCAGCAAACGCTATAGCTCCTACAATGAG. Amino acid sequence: CASSKRYSSYNE. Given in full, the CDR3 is CASSKRYSSYNEQFF.

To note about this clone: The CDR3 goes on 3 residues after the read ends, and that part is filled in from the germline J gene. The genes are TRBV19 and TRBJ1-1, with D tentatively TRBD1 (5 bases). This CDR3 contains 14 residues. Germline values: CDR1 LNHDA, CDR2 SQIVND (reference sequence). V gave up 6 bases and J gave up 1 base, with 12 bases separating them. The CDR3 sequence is CASSPTGGNTEAFF. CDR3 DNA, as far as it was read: TGTGCCAGTAGCCCTACGGGGGGGAACACTGAA. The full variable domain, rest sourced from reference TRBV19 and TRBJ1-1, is DGGITQSPKYLFRKEGQNVTLSCEQNLNHDAMYWYRQDPGQGLRLIYYSQIVNDFQKGDIAEGYSVSREKKESFPLTVTSAQKNPTAFYLCASSPTGGNTEAFFGQGTRLTVV.

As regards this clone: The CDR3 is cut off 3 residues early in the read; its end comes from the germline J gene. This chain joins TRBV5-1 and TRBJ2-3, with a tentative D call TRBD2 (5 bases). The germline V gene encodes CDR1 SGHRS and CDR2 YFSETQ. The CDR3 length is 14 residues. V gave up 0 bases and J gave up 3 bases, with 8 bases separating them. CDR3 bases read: TGCGCCAGCAGCTTGGGCTCGGGGACAGATACG. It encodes CASSLGSGTDT. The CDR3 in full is CASSLGSGTDTQYF.

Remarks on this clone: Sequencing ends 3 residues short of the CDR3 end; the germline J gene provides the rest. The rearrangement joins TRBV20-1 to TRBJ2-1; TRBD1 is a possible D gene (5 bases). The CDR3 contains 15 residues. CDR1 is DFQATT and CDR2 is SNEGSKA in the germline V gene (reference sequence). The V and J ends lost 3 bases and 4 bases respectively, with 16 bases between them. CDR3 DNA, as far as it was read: TGCAGTGCTAGGGGGCTGTCCCCCGGGTACAATGAG. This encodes CSARGLSPGYNE. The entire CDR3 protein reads CSARGLSPGYNEQFF.

Incomplete CDR3 DNA: TGTGCCAGCAGGGGGACTAGCGGGGACGAACTTCTCCTCAAGACC. Protein product: CASRGTSGDELLLKT. The whole CDR3 region reads CASRGTSGDELLLKTQYF. The rearrangement joins TRBV2 to TRBJ2-5; 13 bases align to TRBD2. The missing CDR3 end, 3 residues past where the read stops, is filled in from the germline J gene. The V gene's germline CDR1 is SNHLY and CDR2 FYNNEI. This CDR3 comprises 18 residues. V dropped 6 bases and J dropped 6; count of bases not matched to a gene: 16.

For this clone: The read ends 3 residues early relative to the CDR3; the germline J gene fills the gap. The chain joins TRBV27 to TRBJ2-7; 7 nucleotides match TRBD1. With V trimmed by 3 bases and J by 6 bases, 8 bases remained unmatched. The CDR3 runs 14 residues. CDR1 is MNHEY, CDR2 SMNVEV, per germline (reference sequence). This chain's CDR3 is CASSLKQGFSEQYF. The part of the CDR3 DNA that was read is TGTGCCAGCAGTTTGAAACAGGGGTTTAGCGAG.

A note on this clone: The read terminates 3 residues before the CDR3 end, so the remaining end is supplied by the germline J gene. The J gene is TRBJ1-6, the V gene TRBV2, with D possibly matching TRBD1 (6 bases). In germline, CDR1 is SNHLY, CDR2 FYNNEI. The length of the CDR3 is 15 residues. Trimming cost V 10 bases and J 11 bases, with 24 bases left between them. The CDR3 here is CATSKARGGGTPLHF. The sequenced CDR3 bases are TGTGCCACCTCTAAAGCCAGGGGAGGAGGGACACCC.

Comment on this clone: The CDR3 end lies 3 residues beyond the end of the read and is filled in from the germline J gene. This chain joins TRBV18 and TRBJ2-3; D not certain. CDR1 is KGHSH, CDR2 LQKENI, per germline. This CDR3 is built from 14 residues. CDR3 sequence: CASSPPNMQETQYF. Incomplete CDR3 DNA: TGTGCCAGCTCACCACCGAACATGCAAGAGACG.

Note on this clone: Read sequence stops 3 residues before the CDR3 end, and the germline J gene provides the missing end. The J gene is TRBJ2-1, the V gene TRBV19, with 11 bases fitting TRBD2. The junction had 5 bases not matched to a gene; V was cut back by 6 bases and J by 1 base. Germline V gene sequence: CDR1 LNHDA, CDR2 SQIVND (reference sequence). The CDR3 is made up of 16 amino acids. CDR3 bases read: TGTGCCAGTAGACGTAGCGGGAGGGAGTCCTACAATGAG. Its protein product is CASRRSGRESYNE. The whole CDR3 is CASRRSGRESYNEQFF.

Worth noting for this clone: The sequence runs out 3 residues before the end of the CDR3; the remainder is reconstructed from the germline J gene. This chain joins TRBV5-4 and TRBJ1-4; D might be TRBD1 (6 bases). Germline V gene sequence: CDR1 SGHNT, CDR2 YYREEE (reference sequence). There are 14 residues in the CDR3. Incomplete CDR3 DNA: TGTGCCAGCAGCTTGAGTAGGGGGAATTCACCA. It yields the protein CASSLSRGNSP. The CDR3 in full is CASSLSRGNSPLFF.

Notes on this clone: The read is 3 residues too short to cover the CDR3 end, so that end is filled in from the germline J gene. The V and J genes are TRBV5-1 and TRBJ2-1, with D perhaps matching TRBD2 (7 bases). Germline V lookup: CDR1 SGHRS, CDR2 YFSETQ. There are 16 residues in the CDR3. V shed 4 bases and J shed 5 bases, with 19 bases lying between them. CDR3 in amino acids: CASSTRGLAENNEQFF. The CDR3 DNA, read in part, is TGCGCCAGCAGCACCCGGGGGCTAGCGGAGAACAATGAG.

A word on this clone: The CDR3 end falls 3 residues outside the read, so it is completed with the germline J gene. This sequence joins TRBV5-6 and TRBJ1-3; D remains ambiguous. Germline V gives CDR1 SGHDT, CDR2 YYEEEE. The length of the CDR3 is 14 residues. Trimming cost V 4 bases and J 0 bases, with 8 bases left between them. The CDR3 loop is CASSPRGSGNTIYF. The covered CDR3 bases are TGTGCCAGCAGCCCCCGGGGCTCTGGAAACACC. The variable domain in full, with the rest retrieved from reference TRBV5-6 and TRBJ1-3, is DAGVTQSPTHLIKTRGQQVTLRCSPKSGHDTVSWYQQALGQGPQFIFQYYEEEERQRGNFPDRFSGHQFPNYSSELNVNALLLGDSALYLCASSPRGSGNTIYFGEGSWLTVV.

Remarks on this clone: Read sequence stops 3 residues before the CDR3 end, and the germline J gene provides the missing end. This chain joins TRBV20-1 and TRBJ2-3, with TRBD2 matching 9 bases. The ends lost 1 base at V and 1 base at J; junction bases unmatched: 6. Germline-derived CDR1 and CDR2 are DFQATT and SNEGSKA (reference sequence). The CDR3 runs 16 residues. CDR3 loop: CSARGPGLARTDTQYF. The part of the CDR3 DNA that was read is TGCAGTGCTAGAGGTCCGGGACTAGCTCGCACAGATACG.

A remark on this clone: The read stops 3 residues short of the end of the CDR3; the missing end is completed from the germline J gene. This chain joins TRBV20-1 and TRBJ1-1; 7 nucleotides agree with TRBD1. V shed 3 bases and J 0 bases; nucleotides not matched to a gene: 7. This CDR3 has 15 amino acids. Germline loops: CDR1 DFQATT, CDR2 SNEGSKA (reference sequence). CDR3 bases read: TGCAGTGCTAGGAGGGAGGGGGCGGTGAACACTGAA. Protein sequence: CSARREGAVNTE. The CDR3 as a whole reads CSARREGAVNTEAFF.

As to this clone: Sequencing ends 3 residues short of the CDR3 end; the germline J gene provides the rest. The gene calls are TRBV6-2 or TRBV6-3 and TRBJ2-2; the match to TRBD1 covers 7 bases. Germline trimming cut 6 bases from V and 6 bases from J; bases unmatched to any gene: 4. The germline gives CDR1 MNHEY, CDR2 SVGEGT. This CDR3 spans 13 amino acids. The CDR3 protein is CASRPTGPGELFF. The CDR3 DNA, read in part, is TGTGCCAGCAGACCGACAGGGCCCGGGGAG.

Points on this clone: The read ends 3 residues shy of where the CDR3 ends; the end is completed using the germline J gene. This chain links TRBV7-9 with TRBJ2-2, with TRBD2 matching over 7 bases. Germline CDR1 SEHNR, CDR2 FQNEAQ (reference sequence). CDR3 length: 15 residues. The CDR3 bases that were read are TGTGCCAGCAGCTTGATAGACGGGACTAATGAAAAG. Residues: CASSLIDGTNEK. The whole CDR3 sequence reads CASSLIDGTNEKLFF.

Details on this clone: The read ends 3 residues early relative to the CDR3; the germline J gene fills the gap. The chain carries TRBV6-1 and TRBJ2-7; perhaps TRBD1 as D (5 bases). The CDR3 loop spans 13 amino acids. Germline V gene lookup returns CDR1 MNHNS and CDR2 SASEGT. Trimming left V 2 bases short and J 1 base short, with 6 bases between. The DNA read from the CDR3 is TGTGCCAGCAGTGAACAGGGATCCTACGAG. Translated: CASSEQGSYE. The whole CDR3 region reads CASSEQGSYEQYF.

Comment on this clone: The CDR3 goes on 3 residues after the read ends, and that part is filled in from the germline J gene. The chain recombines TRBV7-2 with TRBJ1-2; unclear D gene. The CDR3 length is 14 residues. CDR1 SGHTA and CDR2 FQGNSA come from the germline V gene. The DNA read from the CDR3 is TGTGCCAGCAGCGTTAGCGGGGTCTACAATGAC. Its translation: CASSVSGVYND. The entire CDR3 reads CASSVSGVYNDYTF.